This T cell receptor (beta chain) was sequenced in a study of T cell clonality in common variable immunodeficiency. The ends were cut back, 6 bases at V and 3 bases at J, with 18 bases in the middle. The CDR3 consists of 15 residues. Germline V lookup: CDR1 SGHAT, CDR2 FQNNGV. This clone was seen many times. What it recognizes is unknown. The CDR3 end falls 3 residues outside the read, so it is completed with the germline J gene. Study-wide findings and caveats: CVID subjects showed higher TCRbeta clonality than healthy controls.

The repertoire was sequenced with immunoSEQ multiplex PCR; TCRdb's copy has only in-frame clones and lacks some. The sample presents more than 45,000 clones, none singletons. The receptor was isolated from a person between 18 and 75 years old in good health. This chain uses TRBV11-2 with TRBJ2-7, with D possibly TRBD1 on 6 matching bases. Material for sequencing was peripheral blood mononuclear cells. The covered CDR3 bases are TGTGCCAGCAGTGCCATGACGGGACACCTCTACGAG. This sequence encodes CASSAMTGHLYE. The full CDR3 protein is CASSAMTGHLYEQYF.